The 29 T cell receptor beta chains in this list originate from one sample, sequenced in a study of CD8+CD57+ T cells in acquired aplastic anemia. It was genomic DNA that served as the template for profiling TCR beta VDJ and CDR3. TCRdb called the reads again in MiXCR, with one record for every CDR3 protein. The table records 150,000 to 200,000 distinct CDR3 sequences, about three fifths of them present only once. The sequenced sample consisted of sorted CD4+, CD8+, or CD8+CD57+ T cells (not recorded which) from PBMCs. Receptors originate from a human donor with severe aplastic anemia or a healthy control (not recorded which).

DNA of the CDR3: TGTGCCACCAGTGAAGGGGGAAATGAAAAACTGTTTTTT. Its protein is CATSEGGNEKLFF. J is TRBJ1-4 and V is TRBV24-1, with D possibly TRBD1 on 6 matching bases. Germline V lookup: CDR1 KGHDR, CDR2 SFDVKD. The CDR3 sequence is 13 residues long. Trimming removed 4 bases from V and 5 bases from J, with 7 bases in between.

The CDR3 reads CASSESLGHHGYTF. Here the CDR3 DNA reads TGCGCCAGCAGTGAGTCGCTGGGGCATCATGGCTACACCTTC. The V call is TRBV10-1, the J call TRBJ1-2; the D gene is possibly TRBD1 (5 bases). Germline assignment: CDR1 WNHNN and CDR2 SYGVQD (reference sequence). The CDR3 loop spans 14 amino acids. The germline V and J ends were trimmed by 0 bases and 6 bases, with 11 bases remaining between them.

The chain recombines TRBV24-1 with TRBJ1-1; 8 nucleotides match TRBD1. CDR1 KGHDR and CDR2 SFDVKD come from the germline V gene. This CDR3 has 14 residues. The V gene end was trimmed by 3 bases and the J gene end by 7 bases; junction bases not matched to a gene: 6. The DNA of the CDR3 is TGTGCCACCAGTGATGGACAGGGATTGAATGAAGCTTTCTTT. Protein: CATSDGQGLNEAFF.

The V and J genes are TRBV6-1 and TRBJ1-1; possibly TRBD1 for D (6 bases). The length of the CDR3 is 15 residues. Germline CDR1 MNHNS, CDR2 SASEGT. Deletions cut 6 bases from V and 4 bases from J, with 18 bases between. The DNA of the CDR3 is TGTGCCAGCAGGACCCCGGCAGGGGATTTCACTGAAGCTTTCTTT. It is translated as CASRTPAGDFTEAFF.

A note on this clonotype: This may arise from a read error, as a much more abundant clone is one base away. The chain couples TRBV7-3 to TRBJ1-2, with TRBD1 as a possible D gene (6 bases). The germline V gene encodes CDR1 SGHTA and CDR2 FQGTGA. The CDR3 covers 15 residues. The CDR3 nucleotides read TGCGCCAGCAGCCTCCGGGACAATACAGTCCATGGCTACACCTTC. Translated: CASSLRDNTVHGYTF.

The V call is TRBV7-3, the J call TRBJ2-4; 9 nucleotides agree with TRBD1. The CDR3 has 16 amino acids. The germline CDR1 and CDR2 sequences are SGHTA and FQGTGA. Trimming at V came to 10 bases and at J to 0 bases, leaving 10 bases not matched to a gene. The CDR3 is CATAGQGFLAKNIQYF. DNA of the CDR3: TGTGCCACCGCAGGACAGGGGTTCCTAGCCAAAAACATTCAGTACTTC.

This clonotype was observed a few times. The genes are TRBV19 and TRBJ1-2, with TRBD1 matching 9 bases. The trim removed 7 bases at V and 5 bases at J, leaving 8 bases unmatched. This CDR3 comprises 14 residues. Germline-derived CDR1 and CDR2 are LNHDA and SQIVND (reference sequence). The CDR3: CASKKQGANYGYTF. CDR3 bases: TGTGCCAGTAAAAAACAGGGGGCGAATTATGGCTACACCTTC.

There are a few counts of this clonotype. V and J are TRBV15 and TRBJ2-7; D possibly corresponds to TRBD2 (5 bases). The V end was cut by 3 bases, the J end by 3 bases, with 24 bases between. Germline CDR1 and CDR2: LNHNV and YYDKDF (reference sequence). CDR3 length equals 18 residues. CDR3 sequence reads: CATSSYGLGSIGDYEQYF. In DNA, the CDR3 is TGTGCCACCAGCAGTTACGGCCTGGGGTCGATCGGGGACTACGAGCAGTACTTC. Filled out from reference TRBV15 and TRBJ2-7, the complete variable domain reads DAMVIQNPRYQVTQFGKPVTLSCSQTLNHNVMYWYQQKSSQAPKLLFHYYDKDFNNEADTPDNFQSRRPNTSFCFLDIRSPGLGDTAMYLCATSSYGLGSIGDYEQYFGPGTRLTVT.

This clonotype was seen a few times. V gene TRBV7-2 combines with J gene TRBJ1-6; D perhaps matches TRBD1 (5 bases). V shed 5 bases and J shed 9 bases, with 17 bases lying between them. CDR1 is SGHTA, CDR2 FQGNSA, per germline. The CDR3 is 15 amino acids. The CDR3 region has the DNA TGTGCCAGCAGCCCCTGGGGGGTTGTACGTTCACCCCTCCACTTT. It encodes CASSPWGVVRSPLHF.

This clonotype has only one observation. The CDR3 sequence is CSARLAGGTSEQFF. In DNA, the CDR3 is TGCAGTGCTAGACTAGCGGGGGGAACCAGCGAGCAGTTCTTC. The chain couples TRBV20-1 to TRBJ2-7; 11 bases agree with TRBD2. The end of the DNA is better explained by TRBJ2-1, so the J call may be wrong. The CDR3 contains 14 residues. CDR1 is DFQATT, CDR2 SNEGSKA, per germline (reference sequence).

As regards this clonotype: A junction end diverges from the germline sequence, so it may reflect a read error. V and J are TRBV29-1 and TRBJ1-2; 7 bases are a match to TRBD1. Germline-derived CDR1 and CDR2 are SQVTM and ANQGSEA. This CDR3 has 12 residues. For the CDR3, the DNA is TGCAGCGTCGAAGGGGGCGGATTAGGCTACACCTTC. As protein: CSVEGGGLGYTF.

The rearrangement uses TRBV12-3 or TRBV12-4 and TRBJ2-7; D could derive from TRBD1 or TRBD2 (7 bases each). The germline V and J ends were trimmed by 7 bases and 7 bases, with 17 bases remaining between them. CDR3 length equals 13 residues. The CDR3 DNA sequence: TGTGCCAGCATTCAGGGGGGGGGCTATGAGCAGTACTTC. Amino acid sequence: CASIQGGGYEQYF.

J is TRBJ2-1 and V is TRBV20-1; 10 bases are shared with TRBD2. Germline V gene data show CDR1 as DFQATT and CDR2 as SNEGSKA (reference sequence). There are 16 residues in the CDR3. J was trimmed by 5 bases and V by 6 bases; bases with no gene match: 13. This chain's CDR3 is CSANTKGTSVDNEQFF. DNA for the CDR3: TGCAGTGCCAACACAAAAGGGACTAGCGTCGACAATGAGCAGTTCTTC.

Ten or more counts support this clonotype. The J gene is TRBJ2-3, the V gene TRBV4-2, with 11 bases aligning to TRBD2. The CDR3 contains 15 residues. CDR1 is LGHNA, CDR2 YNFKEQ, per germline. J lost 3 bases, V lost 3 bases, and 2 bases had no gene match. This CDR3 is CASSQGLAVTDTQYF. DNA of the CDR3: TGTGCCAGCAGCCAGGGACTAGCGGTTACAGATACGCAGTATTTT.

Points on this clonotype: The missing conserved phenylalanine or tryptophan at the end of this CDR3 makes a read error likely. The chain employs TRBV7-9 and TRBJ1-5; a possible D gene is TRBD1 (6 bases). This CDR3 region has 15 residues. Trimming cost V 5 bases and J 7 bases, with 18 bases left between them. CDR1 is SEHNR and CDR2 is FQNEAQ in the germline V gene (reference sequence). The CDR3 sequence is CASSATGIGSQPQHC. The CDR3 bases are TGTGCCAGCAGCGCCACAGGGATCGGCAGCCAGCCCCAGCATTGT.

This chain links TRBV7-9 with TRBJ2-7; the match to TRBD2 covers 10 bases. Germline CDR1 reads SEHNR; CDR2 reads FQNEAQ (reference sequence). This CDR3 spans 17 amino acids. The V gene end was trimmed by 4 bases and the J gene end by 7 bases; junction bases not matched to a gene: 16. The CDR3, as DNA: TGTGCCAGCAGCTCCCCCGGGGAACCGGGACTAGCGAAAGAGCAGTACTTC. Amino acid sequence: CASSSPGEPGLAKEQYF.

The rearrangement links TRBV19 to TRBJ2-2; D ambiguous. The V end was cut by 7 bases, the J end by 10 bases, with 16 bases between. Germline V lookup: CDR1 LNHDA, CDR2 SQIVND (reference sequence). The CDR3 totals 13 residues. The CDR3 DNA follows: TGTGCCAGTACTTTCGCCGGGTGGCAGGAGCTGTTTTTT. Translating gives CASTFAGWQELFF.

CDR3 nucleotide sequence: TGTGCCAGCAGTCTCGGACAGCTCACAGATACGCAGTATTTT. This encodes CASSLGQLTDTQYF. This chain connects TRBV9 to TRBJ2-3; TRBD1 is a possible D gene (6 bases). Trimming cost V 5 bases and J 2 bases, with 12 bases left between them. This CDR3 contains 14 residues. The germline CDR1 and CDR2 sequences are SGDLS and YYNGEE.

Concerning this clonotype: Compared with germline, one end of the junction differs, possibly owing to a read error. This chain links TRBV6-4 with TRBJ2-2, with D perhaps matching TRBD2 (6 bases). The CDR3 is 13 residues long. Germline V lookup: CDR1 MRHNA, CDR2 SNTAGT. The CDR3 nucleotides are TGTGCCAGCAGTTACTCTGCACTAGCGGAGCTGTTTTTT. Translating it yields CASSYSALAELFF.

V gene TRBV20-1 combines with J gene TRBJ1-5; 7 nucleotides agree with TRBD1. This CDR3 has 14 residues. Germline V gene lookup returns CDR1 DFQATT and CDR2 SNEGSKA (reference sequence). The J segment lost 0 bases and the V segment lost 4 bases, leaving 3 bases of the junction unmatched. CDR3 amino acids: CSATRDSSNQPQHF. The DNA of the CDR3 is TGCAGTGCTACCCGGGACAGTAGCAATCAGCCCCAGCATTTT.

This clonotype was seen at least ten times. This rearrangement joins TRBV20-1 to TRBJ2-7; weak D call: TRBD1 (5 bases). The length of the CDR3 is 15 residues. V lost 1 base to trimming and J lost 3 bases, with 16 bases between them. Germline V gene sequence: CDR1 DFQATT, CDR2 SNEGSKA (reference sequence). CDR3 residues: CSARGETVYDYEQYF. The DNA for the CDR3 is TGCAGTGCTAGAGGCGAGACAGTTTATGACTACGAGCAGTACTTC.

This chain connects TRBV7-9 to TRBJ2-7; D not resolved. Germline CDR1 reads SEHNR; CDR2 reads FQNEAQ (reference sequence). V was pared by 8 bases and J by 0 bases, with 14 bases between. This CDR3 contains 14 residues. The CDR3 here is CASQGMASSYEQYF. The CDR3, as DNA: TGTGCCAGCCAAGGGATGGCATCCTCCTACGAGCAGTACTTC.

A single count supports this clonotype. CDR3 nucleotide sequence: TGCGCCAGCAGCTTGGACAGTGCCCATTCACCCCTCCACTTT. It translates to CASSLDSAHSPLHF. The rearrangement links TRBV5-1 to TRBJ1-6; D uncertain. The germline CDR1 and CDR2 sequences are SGHRS and YFSETQ. V was trimmed by 0 bases and J by 8 bases, leaving 9 bases between them. The CDR3 consists of 14 residues. The variable domain in full, with the rest retrieved from reference TRBV5-1 and TRBJ1-6, is KAGVTQTPRYLIKTRGQQVTLSCSPISGHRSVSWYQQTPGQGLQFLFEYFSETQRNKGNFPGRFSGRQFSNSRSEMNVSTLELGDSALYLCASSLDSAHSPLHFGNGTRLTVT.

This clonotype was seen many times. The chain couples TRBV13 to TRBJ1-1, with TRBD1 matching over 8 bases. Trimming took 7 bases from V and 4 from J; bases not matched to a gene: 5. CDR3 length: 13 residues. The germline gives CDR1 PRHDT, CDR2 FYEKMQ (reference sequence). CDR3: CASTIDRGTEAFF. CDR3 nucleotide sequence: TGTGCCAGCACCATAGACAGGGGCACTGAAGCTTTCTTT.

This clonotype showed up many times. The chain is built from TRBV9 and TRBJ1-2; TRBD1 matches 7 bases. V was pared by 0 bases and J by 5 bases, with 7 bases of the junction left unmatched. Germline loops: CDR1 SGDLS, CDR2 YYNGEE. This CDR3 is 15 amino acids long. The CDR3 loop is CASSVEEGAEYGYTF. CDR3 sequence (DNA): TGTGCCAGCAGCGTAGAGGAGGGGGCAGAGTATGGCTACACCTTC.

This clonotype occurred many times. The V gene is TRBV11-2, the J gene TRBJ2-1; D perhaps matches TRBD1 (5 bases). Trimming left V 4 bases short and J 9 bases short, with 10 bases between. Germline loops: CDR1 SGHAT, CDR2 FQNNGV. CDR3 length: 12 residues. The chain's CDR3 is CASSYDSAEQFF. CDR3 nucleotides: TGTGCCAGCAGCTACGACAGCGCTGAGCAGTTCTTC.

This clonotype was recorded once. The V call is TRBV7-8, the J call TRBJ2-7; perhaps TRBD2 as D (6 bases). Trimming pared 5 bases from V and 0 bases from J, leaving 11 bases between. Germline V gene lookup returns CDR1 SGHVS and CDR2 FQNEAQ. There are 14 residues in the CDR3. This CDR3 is CASSPGRLSYEQYF. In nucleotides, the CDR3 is TGTGCCAGCAGCCCAGGGAGGCTCTCCTACGAGCAGTACTTC.

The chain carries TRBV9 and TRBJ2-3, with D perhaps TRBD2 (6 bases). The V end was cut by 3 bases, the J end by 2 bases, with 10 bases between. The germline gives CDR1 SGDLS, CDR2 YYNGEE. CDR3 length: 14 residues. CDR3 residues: CASSGGTFTDTQYF. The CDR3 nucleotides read TGTGCCAGCAGCGGCGGGACCTTCACAGATACGCAGTATTTT.

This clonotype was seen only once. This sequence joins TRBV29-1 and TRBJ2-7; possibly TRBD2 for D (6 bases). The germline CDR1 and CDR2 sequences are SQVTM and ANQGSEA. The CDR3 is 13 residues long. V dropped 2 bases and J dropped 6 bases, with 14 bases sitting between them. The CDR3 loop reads CSVEFGLSGEQYF. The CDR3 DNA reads TGCAGCGTTGAATTCGGACTAAGCGGCGAGCAGTACTTC.